The clone carrying this T cell receptor (beta chain) was seen many times. Antigen unknown. This sample is drawn from a study of T cell repertoires in cytomegalovirus infection. At the level of the study: From public TCR beta signatures came an indication of both CMV infection and matching HLA type. Notes on the study in general: Within the response measured ex vivo, HLA-C-restricted CMV-specific TCR beta clonotypes were dominant. Pooled public TCR beta family frequency picked out CMV carriers with the relevant HLA.

The V and J ends lost 3 bases and 5 bases respectively, with 11 bases between them. Germline CDR1 and CDR2: SGHAT and FQNNGV. This CDR3 has 14 residues. TCRdb passed the reads through MiXCR, listing each CDR3 protein once. The table has roughly 130,000 distinct CDR3 sequences, 8% to 9% seen once. The chain employs TRBV11-2 and TRBJ1-5, with D possibly TRBD1 on 5 matching bases. The sample was PBMCs. The TCR originated in a human donor in good health (CMV status not recorded). Some clones in this sample may be carry-over from other donors' samples. CDR3 region: CASSLGRWDQPQHF. CDR3 nucleotide sequence: TGTGCCAGCAGCTTGGGACGGTGGGATCAGCCCCAGCATTTT.